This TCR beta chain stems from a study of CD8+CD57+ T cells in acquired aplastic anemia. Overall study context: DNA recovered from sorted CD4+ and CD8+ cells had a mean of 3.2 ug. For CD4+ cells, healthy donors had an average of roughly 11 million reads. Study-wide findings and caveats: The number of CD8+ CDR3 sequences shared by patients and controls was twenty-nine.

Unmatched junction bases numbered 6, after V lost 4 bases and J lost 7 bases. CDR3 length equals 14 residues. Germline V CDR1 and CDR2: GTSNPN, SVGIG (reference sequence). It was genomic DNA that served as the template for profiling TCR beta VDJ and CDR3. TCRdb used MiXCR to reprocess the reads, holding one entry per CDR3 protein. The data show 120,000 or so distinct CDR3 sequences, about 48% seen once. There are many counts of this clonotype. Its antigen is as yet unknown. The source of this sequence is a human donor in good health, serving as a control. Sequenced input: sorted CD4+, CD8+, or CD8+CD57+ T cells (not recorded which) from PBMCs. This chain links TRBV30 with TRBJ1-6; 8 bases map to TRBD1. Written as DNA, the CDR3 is TGTGCCTGGACAGTAAACAGGGGGAATTCACCCCTCCACTTT. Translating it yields CAWTVNRGNSPLHF. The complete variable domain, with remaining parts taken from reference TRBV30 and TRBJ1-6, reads SQTIHQWPATLVQPVGSPLSLECTVEGTSNPNLYWYRQAAGRGLQLLFYSVGIGQISSEVPQNLSASRPQDRQFILSSKKLLLSDSGFYLCAWTVNRGNSPLHFGNGTRLTVT.